Each of the 9 T cell receptor beta chains below was sequenced from the same sample in a study of blood T cell repertoires in COVID-19 (dated by TCRdb to 2020 to 2022). Receptors were amplified or captured by the immunoSEQ multiplex PCR assay. In TCRdb, the immuneACCESS table is reduced to in-frame sequences with V and J assigned. These tables do not hold every clone; where another copy was compared, an unresolved V gene accounts for under half, and the others remain unexplained. This sample has about 230,000 clones in its table, and roughly 88% of those were observed once. Jointly, the top ten make up 25% to 35% of the sample. The sequenced sample consisted of peripheral blood. The receptors were gathered from a man between 35 and 55 years old with acute or convalescent COVID-19.

J is TRBJ2-3 and V is TRBV19, with D possibly matching TRBD2 (6 bases). V was clipped by 3 bases and J by 2 bases, with 9 bases between them. The V gene's germline CDR1 is LNHDA and CDR2 SQIVND (reference sequence). This CDR3 spans 14 amino acids. The DNA for the CDR3 is TGTGCCAGTAGTATGGGGACTTACACAGATACGCAGTATTTT. Translated: CASSMGTYTDTQYF. The full variable domain, with the rest looked up from reference TRBV19 and TRBJ2-3, is DGGITQSPKYLFRKEGQNVTLSCEQNLNHDAMYWYRQDPGQGLRLIYYSQIVNDFQKGDIAEGYSVSREKKESFPLTVTSAQKNPTAFYLCASSMGTYTDTQYFGPGTRLTVL.

V gene TRBV10-3 combines with J gene TRBJ2-7, with a possible D match to TRBD2 (6 bases). The germline CDR1 and CDR2 sequences are ENHRY and SYGVKD. Trimming cost V 2 bases and J 0 bases, with 11 bases left between them. The CDR3 has 15 amino acids. CDR3 sequence: CAISEGGLSSYEQYF. CDR3 coding DNA: TGTGCCATCAGTGAGGGGGGGTTGAGCTCCTACGAGCAGTACTTC.

This chain links TRBV9 with TRBJ2-1; TRBD2 matches 10 bases. V shed 4 bases, J shed 3 bases, and the junction held 4 bases outside the gene matches. Germline V CDR1 and CDR2: SGDLS, YYNGEE. This CDR3 spans 15 amino acids. CDR3 bases: TGTGCCAGCAGCCCTAGGACTAGCGGCTACAATGAGCAGTTCTTC. Translation: CASSPRTSGYNEQFF.

This clone appeared a few times. The V gene is TRBV2, the J gene TRBJ1-3; D might be TRBD1 (5 bases). The V and J ends lost 4 bases and 0 bases respectively, with 13 bases between them. CDR1 and CDR2 from the germline V gene are SNHLY and FYNNEI. The CDR3 runs 16 residues. CDR3 in amino acids: CASSAGRGNSGNTIYF. CDR3 DNA sequence: TGTGCCAGCAGTGCTGGAAGGGGCAACTCTGGAAACACCATATATTTT.

The chain carries TRBV5-5 and TRBJ1-3, with 9 bases fitting TRBD1. J gave up 4 bases and V 4 bases, and 3 bases lay outside the gene matches. The V gene's germline CDR1 is SGHKS and CDR2 YYEKEE (reference sequence). The CDR3 is made up of 14 amino acids. The CDR3 DNA sequence: TGTGCCAGCAGCGGGACAGGGTACGGAAACACCATATATTTT. Encoded protein: CASSGTGYGNTIYF.

This chain links TRBV6-6 with TRBJ1-2, with 7 positions matching TRBD1. Germline values: CDR1 MNHNY, CDR2 SVGAGI (reference sequence). J was trimmed by 4 bases and V by 6 bases; bases with no gene match: 20. This CDR3 is 18 amino acids long. CDR3 coding DNA: TGTGCCAGCAGCCGACTTAAGAACAGGGGTATGGCTCTCTATGGCTACACCTTC. This translates into CASSRLKNRGMALYGYTF.

This chain uses TRBV15 with TRBJ1-5, with TRBD1 matching 7 bases. The CDR3 length is 19 residues. Germline values: CDR1 LNHNV, CDR2 YYDKDF (reference sequence). J was trimmed by 1 base and V by 0 bases; bases with no gene match: 12. CDR3 region: CATSRDTLDRPYSNQPQHF. The CDR3 DNA follows: TGTGCCACCAGCAGAGATACACTGGACAGGCCTTACAGCAATCAGCCCCAGCATTTT.

The CDR3 loop is CAWSVLYTAGQAYGYTF. CDR3 coding DNA: TGTGCCTGGAGTGTACTGTATACTGCCGGACAGGCATATGGCTACACCTTC. The chain has TRBV30 and TRBJ1-2; 7 bases agree with TRBD1. The V gene's germline CDR1 is GTSNPN and CDR2 SVGIG (reference sequence). The V gene end was trimmed by 0 bases and the J gene end by 5 bases; junction bases not matched to a gene: 15. The CDR3 covers 17 residues.

This chain joins TRBV27 and TRBJ2-2; the match to TRBD2 covers 8 bases. This CDR3 comprises 14 residues. The trim removed 7 bases at V and 6 bases at J, leaving 7 bases unmatched. CDR1 MNHEY and CDR2 SMNVEV come from the germline V gene (reference sequence). The CDR3 loop is CASTSGSSAGELFF. The CDR3, as DNA: TGTGCCAGCACCAGCGGGAGTTCCGCCGGGGAGCTGTTTTTT.